Listed below are T cell receptor beta chains from one sample, sequenced in a study of blood T cell repertoires in COVID-19. Produced via immunoSEQ multiplex PCR; TCRdb's table is partial and in-frame only. The sample includes more than 200,000 clones, about 86% of them seen just once. The sample taken for sequencing was peripheral blood. These receptors were taken from a woman in her fifties or sixties with acute or convalescent COVID-19. The CDR3 runs from the conserved cysteine through the conserved F or W. A D gene is named only where the DNA matches it firmly. Size is stated for part of the rows, as once, few or many counts, or as a class when the clone is expanded.

j_call: TRBJ1-2
clone_size: once
v_call: TRBV27
d_call: TRBD1
cdr3_aa: CASSFGTGINYGYTF
cdr3_nt: TGTGCCAGCAGTTTTGGGACAGGGATTAACTATGGCTACACCTTC

j_call: TRBJ1-2
clone_size: .
v_call: TRBV29-1
d_call: .
cdr3_aa: CSVLVNYGYTF
cdr3_nt: TGCAGCGTTCTAGTAAACTATGGCTACACCTTC

j_call: TRBJ2-1
clone_size: .
v_call: TRBV14
d_call: TRBD2
cdr3_aa: CASSSRGLAGVKVQLEQFF
cdr3_nt: TGTGCCAGCAGCTCCCGCGGGCTAGCGGGAGTTAAGGTTCAACTAGAGCAGTTCTTC

j_call: TRBJ1-3
clone_size: .
v_call: TRBV7-8
d_call: .
cdr3_aa: CASSNNRDPGNTIYF
cdr3_nt: TGTGCCAGCAGCAATAACAGGGACCCTGGAAACACCATATATTTT

j_call: TRBJ2-3
clone_size: .
v_call: TRBV19
d_call: TRBD2
cdr3_aa: CASSTSLAGGQDTQYF
cdr3_nt: TGTGCCAGTAGTACCTCACTAGCGGGAGGGCAAGATACGCAGTATTTT

j_call: TRBJ1-1
clone_size: .
v_call: TRBV5-4
d_call: TRBD1
cdr3_aa: CASSDRDRGRTEAFF
cdr3_nt: TGTGCCAGCAGCGACCGGGACAGGGGGCGGACTGAAGCTTTCTTT

j_call: TRBJ1-1
clone_size: .
v_call: TRBV28
d_call: .
cdr3_aa: CASSEKGGTGETFF
cdr3_nt: TGTGCCAGCAGCGAAAAGGGGGGGACGGGCGAAACTTTCTTT

j_call: TRBJ2-7
clone_size: .
v_call: TRBV7-6
d_call: TRBD1
cdr3_aa: CASSLFDGDRPSFHSYEQYF
cdr3_nt: TGTGCCAGCAGCCTCTTTGACGGGGACAGGCCGTCCTTCCATTCCTACGAGCAGTACTTC

j_call: TRBJ2-1
clone_size: few
v_call: TRBV11-2
d_call: TRBD2
cdr3_aa: CASSLGGGRRRANEQFF
cdr3_nt: TGTGCCAGCAGCTTAGGGGGCGGGAGGAGAAGGGCCAATGAGCAGTTCTTC

j_call: TRBJ2-7
clone_size: .
v_call: TRBV5-1
d_call: .
cdr3_aa: CASSFSGAYEQYF
cdr3_nt: TGCGCCAGCAGCTTCTCAGGGGCCTACGAGCAGTACTTC

j_call: TRBJ1-1
clone_size: .
v_call: TRBV6-5
d_call: TRBD1
cdr3_aa: CASSYSRGPHPEAFF
cdr3_nt: TGTGCCAGCAGTTACTCGAGGGGGCCCCATCCTGAAGCTTTCTTT

j_call: TRBJ1-2
clone_size: once
v_call: TRBV6-5
d_call: .
cdr3_aa: CASTNSQGSGYTF
cdr3_nt: TGTGCCAGCACGAACTCACAGGGAAGCGGCTACACCTTC

j_call: TRBJ2-5
clone_size: .
v_call: TRBV5-1
d_call: .
cdr3_aa: CASSLAGGETQYF
cdr3_nt: TGCGCCAGCAGCTTGGCCGGCGGGGAGACCCAGTACTTC

j_call: TRBJ1-1
clone_size: .
v_call: TRBV29-1
d_call: TRBD1
cdr3_aa: CSGHIGQGNTEAFF
cdr3_nt: TGCAGCGGGCATATCGGACAGGGTAACACTGAAGCTTTCTTT

j_call: TRBJ2-3
clone_size: .
v_call: TRBV19
d_call: TRBD2
cdr3_aa: CASSKGSSGTTDTQYF
cdr3_nt: TGTGCCAGTAGTAAGGGGAGTAGCGGGACTACAGATACGCAGTATTTT

j_call: TRBJ2-4
clone_size: few
v_call: TRBV4-1
d_call: TRBD2
cdr3_aa: CASSQGVAGGLANIQYF
cdr3_nt: TGCGCCAGCAGCCAAGGTGTAGCGGGAGGGTTAGCGAACATTCAGTACTTC

j_call: TRBJ1-3
clone_size: once
v_call: TRBV5-4
d_call: TRBD1
cdr3_aa: CASSWGGQASGNTIYF
cdr3_nt: TGTGCCAGCAGCTGGGGAGGACAGGCCTCTGGAAACACCATATATTTT

j_call: TRBJ2-2
clone_size: .
v_call: TRBV30
d_call: .
cdr3_aa: CAWFRPGEHRELFF
cdr3_nt: TGTGCCTGGTTTCGGCCAGGGGAGCATCGGGAGCTGTTTTTT

j_call: TRBJ1-2
clone_size: once
v_call: TRBV6-6
d_call: .
cdr3_aa: CASSFGGDGGYTF
cdr3_nt: TGTGCCAGCAGTTTCGGGGGTGACGGGGGCTACACCTTC

j_call: TRBJ2-7
clone_size: .
v_call: TRBV3-1/TRBV3-2
d_call: .
cdr3_aa: CASSQGTESYEQYF
cdr3_nt: TGTGCCAGCAGCCAAGGGACAGAATCCTACGAGCAGTACTTC

j_call: TRBJ1-6
clone_size: .
v_call: TRBV7-8
d_call: TRBD1
cdr3_aa: CASSLGQGGNSPLHF
cdr3_nt: TGTGCCAGCAGCTTAGGACAGGGGGGGAATTCACCCCTCCACTTT

j_call: TRBJ1-5
clone_size: .
v_call: TRBV28
d_call: .
cdr3_aa: CASSGGPSRGSNQPQHF
cdr3_nt: TGTGCCAGCAGTGGGGGACCCTCCAGGGGTAGCAATCAGCCCCAGCATTTT

j_call: TRBJ2-3
clone_size: .
v_call: TRBV20-1
d_call: TRBD2
cdr3_aa: CSASPTGLAGGLSTDTQYF
cdr3_nt: TGCAGTGCCAGTCCCACGGGACTAGCGGGAGGTCTTAGCACAGATACGCAGTATTTT

j_call: TRBJ2-2
clone_size: .
v_call: TRBV7-8
d_call: .
cdr3_aa: CASSPRHTGELFF
cdr3_nt: TGTGCCAGCAGCCCGCGGCACACCGGGGAGCTGTTTTTT

j_call: TRBJ2-7
clone_size: .
v_call: TRBV7-2
d_call: TRBD2
cdr3_aa: CASSSRASGNEQYF
cdr3_nt: TGTGCCAGCAGCTCTAGGGCTAGCGGGAACGAGCAGTACTTC

j_call: TRBJ1-2
clone_size: .
v_call: TRBV29-1
d_call: .
cdr3_aa: CSVRARVDGYTF
cdr3_nt: .

j_call: TRBJ1-4
clone_size: .
v_call: TRBV2
d_call: .
cdr3_aa: CASSGASSNEKLFF
cdr3_nt: TGTGCCAGCAGTGGGGCCAGTAGTAATGAAAAACTGTTTTTT

j_call: TRBJ2-5
clone_size: .
v_call: TRBV6-5
d_call: .
cdr3_aa: CASSSHIGGYQETQYF
cdr3_nt: TGTGCCAGCAGTTCCCACATAGGCGGATACCAAGAGACCCAGTACTTC

j_call: TRBJ2-3
clone_size: once
v_call: TRBV5-1
d_call: TRBD2
cdr3_aa: CASSLGGGPEYF
cdr3_nt: TGCGCCAGCAGCTTGGGGGGAGGGCCCGAGTATTTT

j_call: TRBJ1-5
clone_size: .
v_call: TRBV27
d_call: .
cdr3_aa: CASSPSPGMDQPQHF
cdr3_nt: TGTGCCAGCAGCCCCTCTCCGGGAATGGACCAGCCCCAGCATTTT

j_call: TRBJ2-1
clone_size: .
v_call: TRBV29-1
d_call: TRBD2
cdr3_aa: CSASGRRSNEQFF
cdr3_nt: TGCAGCGCTAGCGGGAGACGGAGCAATGAGCAGTTCTTC

j_call: TRBJ2-3
clone_size: .
v_call: TRBV5-1
d_call: TRBD2
cdr3_aa: CASSLVGASGAGDTQYF
cdr3_nt: TGCGCCAGCAGCTTGGTCGGGGCTAGCGGGGCAGGAGATACGCAGTATTTT

j_call: TRBJ2-5
clone_size: .
v_call: TRBV7-2
d_call: TRBD1
cdr3_aa: CASSFGTGGQETQYF
cdr3_nt: TGTGCCAGCAGCTTCGGGACAGGGGGGCAAGAGACCCAGTACTTC

j_call: TRBJ1-2
clone_size: .
v_call: TRBV6-4
d_call: TRBD1
cdr3_aa: CASSESGQATYGYTF
cdr3_nt: TGTGCCAGCAGTGAGTCGGGACAGGCCACCTATGGCTACACCTTC

j_call: TRBJ2-7
clone_size: .
v_call: TRBV10-3
d_call: TRBD1
cdr3_aa: CAISESIGAGTVQYF
cdr3_nt: TGTGCCATCAGTGAGTCGATAGGGGCCGGGACAGTGCAGTACTTC

j_call: TRBJ2-7
clone_size: .
v_call: TRBV28
d_call: TRBD1
cdr3_aa: CASSWTGEYEQYF
cdr3_nt: TGTGCCAGCAGTTGGACAGGAGAATACGAGCAGTACTTC

j_call: TRBJ2-7
clone_size: .
v_call: TRBV9
d_call: .
cdr3_aa: CASSPTGKIYEQYF
cdr3_nt: TGTGCCAGCAGCCCCACGGGGAAGATTTACGAGCAGTACTTC

j_call: TRBJ2-5
clone_size: .
v_call: TRBV24-1
d_call: TRBD2
cdr3_aa: CATSGEGGKTQYF
cdr3_nt: TGTGCCACCAGTGGGGAGGGCGGGAAGACCCAGTACTTC

j_call: TRBJ2-3
clone_size: .
v_call: TRBV15
d_call: .
cdr3_aa: CATSRDGRAGQGTQYF
cdr3_nt: TGTGCCACCAGCAGGGACGGACGGGCAGGGCAGGGTACGCAGTATTTT

j_call: TRBJ2-7
clone_size: .
v_call: TRBV6-5
d_call: .
cdr3_aa: CASSSYSYEQYF
cdr3_nt: TGTGCCAGCAGTTCCTATAGCTACGAGCAGTACTTC

j_call: TRBJ2-7
clone_size: .
v_call: TRBV27
d_call: .
cdr3_aa: CASSLSLGRIYEQYF
cdr3_nt: TGTGCCAGCAGTTTATCTCTCGGCAGGATCTACGAGCAGTACTTC

j_call: TRBJ2-3
clone_size: .
v_call: TRBV29-1
d_call: TRBD1
cdr3_aa: CSVEDRQGETDTQYF
cdr3_nt: TGCAGCGTTGAAGATCGGCAGGGGGAAACAGATACGCAGTATTTT

j_call: TRBJ1-4
clone_size: .
v_call: TRBV19
d_call: TRBD1
cdr3_aa: CASRNPGQLTPTNEKLFF
cdr3_nt: TGTGCCAGTAGGAACCCGGGACAGCTCACCCCAACTAATGAAAAACTGTTTTTT

j_call: TRBJ1-2
clone_size: .
v_call: TRBV28
d_call: TRBD1
cdr3_aa: CASSLPGTGGFLGYGYTF
cdr3_nt: TGTGCCAGCAGTTTACCCGGGACAGGGGGCTTCTTGGGCTATGGCTACACCTTC

j_call: TRBJ2-3
clone_size: .
v_call: TRBV19
d_call: .
cdr3_aa: CASSMIAAGDFPSTDTQYF
cdr3_nt: TGTGCCAGTAGTATGATCGCGGCAGGGGATTTTCCTAGCACAGATACGCAGTATTTT